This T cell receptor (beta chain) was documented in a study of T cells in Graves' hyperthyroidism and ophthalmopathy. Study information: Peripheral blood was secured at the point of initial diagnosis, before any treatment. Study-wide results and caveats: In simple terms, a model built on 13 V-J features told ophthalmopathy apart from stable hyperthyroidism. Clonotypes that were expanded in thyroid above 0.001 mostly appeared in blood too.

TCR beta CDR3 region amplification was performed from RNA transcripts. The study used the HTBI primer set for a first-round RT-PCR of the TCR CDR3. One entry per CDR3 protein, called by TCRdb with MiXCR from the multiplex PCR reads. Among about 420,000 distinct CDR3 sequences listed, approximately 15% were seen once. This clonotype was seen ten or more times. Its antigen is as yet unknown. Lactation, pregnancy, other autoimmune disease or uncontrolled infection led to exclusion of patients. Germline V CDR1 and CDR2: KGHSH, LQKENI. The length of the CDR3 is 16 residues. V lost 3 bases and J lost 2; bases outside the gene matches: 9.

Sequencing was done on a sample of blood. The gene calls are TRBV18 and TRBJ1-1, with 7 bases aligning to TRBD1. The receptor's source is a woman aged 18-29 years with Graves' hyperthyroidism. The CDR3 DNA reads TGTGCCAGCTCACCGAATTTCGGGACAGCAAACACTGAAGCTTTCTTT. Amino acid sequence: CASSPNFGTANTEAFF.